The rows below give T cell receptor beta chains drawn from one sample of a study of T cell responses to AZD1222 COVID-19 vaccine. This table comes from immunoSEQ multiplex PCR, and its TCRdb copy is limited to in-frame clones, with some not included. The sample consists of 80,000 to 90,000 clones, around 91% of them appearing once. The sequences come from peripheral blood, collected on day 0 of MenACWY control vaccination. These receptors originate from an adult in good health. CDR3s include the opening cysteine and the closing phenylalanine or tryptophan.

v_call	cdr3_aa
TRBV3-1/TRBV3-2	CASSQDPAGGRETQYF
TRBV6-5	CASSPGSYEQYF
TRBV6-1	CASSEWRGSYEQYF
TRBV6-1	CASSENTGAGGELFF
TRBV5-6	CASSPGMGLNEQYF
TRBV4-1	CASSQDRNYEQYF
TRBV24-1	CATSDLRGAGELFF
TRBV11-3	CASSLAGTGAYEQYF
TRBV28	CASSWTGGSEKLFF
TRBV3-1/TRBV3-2	CASSLTGTGPYEQYF
TRBV28	CATKGTVDGYTF
TRBV12-5	CASGPSGPGELFF
TRBV7-2	CASSPLAIETQYF
TRBV11-3	CASARDSSYNEQFF
TRBV3-1/TRBV3-2	CASSQDPGTGRGEAFF
TRBV20-1	CSAFSNEKLFF
TRBV27	CASSSQGISYNEQFF
TRBV10-3	CAIRDDRGLSNTEAFF
TRBV28	CASSLGGTAYEQYF
TRBV6-5	CASSKTSGVQREQFF
TRBV15	CATSSHRVTEAFF
TRBV6-5	CASRVTPAAEKLFF
TRBV21-1	CASSKGGNIQYF
TRBV7-3	CASSLIGQGPSNTGELFF
TRBV7-9	CASSGSLVMRTYEQYF